These T cell receptor beta chains were read from a single sample in a study of early T cells in non-severe SARS-CoV-2 infection. TCRdb itself ran the 5' RACE reads through MiXCR, one entry per CDR3 protein. Of under 55,000 distinct CDR3 sequences in the sample, roughly 10% were seen once. Material for sequencing was whole blood. These receptors were collected from an adult who was a healthcare worker with PCR-confirmed SARS-CoV-2 infection or an uninfected control (not recorded which). CDR3s include the opening cysteine and the closing phenylalanine or tryptophan. D genes are given only for firm matches. Size is omitted from some rows. Given values are once, few, many or a class for expanded clones.

>once|-|TRBV2|11|TRBJ1-5
CASSDRRAQHF
TGTGCCAGCAGTGACCGGAGGGCCCAGCATTTT
>many|-|TRBV27|15|TRBJ1-3
CASGPTDSSGNTIYF
TGTGCCAGCGGCCCGACGGATAGCTCTGGAAACACCATATATTTT
>-|-|TRBV12-3/TRBV12-4|17|TRBJ2-5
CASSLMSAGGRGETQYF
TGTGCCAGCAGTTTAATGTCTGCTGGGGGGCGGGGAGAGACCCAGTACTTC
>-|-|TRBV12-3/TRBV12-4|13|TRBJ2-3
CASSFASTDTQYF
TGTGCCAGCAGTTTCGCCAGCACAGATACGCAGTATTTT
>few|-|TRBV12-3/TRBV12-4|14|TRBJ2-4
CASSPGGKENIQYF
TGTGCCAGCTCCCCGGGGGGCAAAGAAAACATTCAGTACTTC
>many|-|TRBV5-1|17|TRBJ2-1
CASSLRTGPNSYNEQFF
TGCGCCAGCAGCCTCAGAACGGGACCCAACTCCTACAATGAGCAGTTCTTC
>many|-|TRBV7-3|15|TRBJ1-1
CASSLTAGVETEAFF
TGTGCCAGCAGCTTAACCGCAGGGGTGGAAACTGAAGCTTTCTTT
>few|TRBD1|TRBV7-2|13|TRBJ1-2
CASSSNGQDGYTF
TGTGCCAGCAGCTCCAACGGACAGGATGGCTACACCTTC
>few|TRBD1|TRBV28|16|TRBJ2-7
CASSGQGTGRSYEQYF
TGTGCCAGCAGTGGCCAAGGGACAGGGCGCTCCTACGAGCAGTACTTC
>-|-|TRBV5-5|14|TRBJ2-7
CASSLRLVDYEQYF
TGTGCCAGCAGCTTGCGCCTAGTGGACTACGAGCAGTACTTC
>few|TRBD1|TRBV19|16|TRBJ2-7
CASRLGLGDRGYEQYF
TGTGCCAGTAGGCTAGGCCTAGGGGACAGAGGCTACGAGCAGTACTTC
>many|-|TRBV6-2/TRBV6-3|12|TRBJ2-5
CASSSGTETQYF
TGTGCCAGCAGCTCGGGGACTGAGACCCAGTACTTC
>medium-sized|-|TRBV20-1|13|TRBJ2-2
CSARWPNTGELFF
TGCAGTGCTAGATGGCCGAACACCGGGGAGCTGTTTTTT
>-|-|TRBV2|15|TRBJ1-1
CASSEKAGAITEAFF
TGTGCCAGCAGTGAAAAGGCAGGGGCGATCACTGAAGCTTTCTTT
>-|TRBD2|TRBV6-2/TRBV6-3|15|TRBJ2-2
CASSSLAGRTGELFF
TGTGCCAGCAGTTCTCTAGCGGGACGGACCGGGGAGCTGTTTTTT
>many|-|TRBV10-1|11|TRBJ1-1
CASSEAGEAFF
TGCGCCAGCAGTGAGGCAGGAGAAGCTTTCTTT
>many|TRBD2|TRBV7-2|15|TRBJ2-3
CASRSSGRAVDTQYF
TGTGCCAGCCGATCTAGCGGGAGGGCCGTAGATACGCAGTATTTT
>-|TRBD1|TRBV29-1|14|TRBJ2-5
CSVEVQGSQETQYF
TGCAGCGTTGAAGTACAGGGGAGCCAAGAGACCCAGTACTTC
>many|-|TRBV20-1|14|TRBJ1-5
CSARDRAGNQPQHF
TGCAGTGCTAGAGACAGGGCCGGCAATCAGCCCCAGCATTTT
>few|-|TRBV6-5|16|TRBJ1-2
CASSYQPGRTYYGYTF
TGTGCCAGCAGTTATCAACCTGGACGGACTTACTATGGCTACACCTTC
>many|TRBD1|TRBV6-2/TRBV6-3|18|TRBJ1-4
CASRPMNGQGATDEKLFF
TGTGCCAGCAGACCTATGAACGGACAGGGGGCGACGGATGAAAAACTGTTTTTT
>-|TRBD1|TRBV12-5|15|TRBJ1-1
CASAAWAGGNTEAFF
TGTGCTAGTGCGGCCTGGGCAGGGGGGAACACTGAAGCTTTCTTT
>medium-sized|-|TRBV20-1|14|TRBJ1-5
CSARYPGGNQPQHF
TGCAGTGCTAGATACCCCGGGGGCAATCAGCCCCAGCATTTT
>-|-|TRBV6-2/TRBV6-3|14|TRBJ2-1
CASSPRTIEHEQFF
TGTGCCAGCAGCCCAAGGACTATCGAGCATGAGCAGTTCTTC
>many|TRBD1|TRBV5-5|15|TRBJ2-5
CASSPLGQPKETQYF
TGTGCCAGCAGCCCCCTGGGACAGCCTAAAGAGACCCAGTACTTC
>many|-|TRBV29-1|14|TRBJ2-1
CSAGFGSVSAEQFF
TGCAGCGCCGGTTTTGGCAGTGTTAGTGCTGAGCAGTTCTTC
>many|TRBD1|TRBV14|16|TRBJ2-2
CASSQVRTGNTGELFF
TGTGCCAGCAGCCAAGTAAGGACAGGGAACACCGGGGAGCTGTTTTTT
>few|TRBD1|TRBV2|13|TRBJ2-5
CASSREGGLGQYF
TGTGCCAGCAGTCGGGAAGGGGGCTTGGGCCAGTACTTC
>many|-|TRBV7-2|13|TRBJ1-5
CASSLDVNQPQHF
TGTGCCAGCAGCTTAGATGTTAATCAGCCCCAGCATTTT
>many|-|TRBV7-2|16|TRBJ2-7
CASLLGPGQSSYEQYF
TGTGCCAGCCTTCTAGGACCAGGCCAAAGCTCCTACGAGCAGTACTTC
>-|TRBD2|TRBV11-3|18|TRBJ2-2
CASSLASAPGGWTGELFF
TGTGCCAGCAGCTTAGCCTCTGCCCCGGGAGGGTGGACCGGGGAGCTGTTTTTT
>few|-|TRBV6-1|13|TRBJ1-5
CASSGQANQPQHF
TGTGCCAGCAGTGGGCAGGCTAATCAGCCCCAGCATTTT
>many|-|TRBV5-4|16|TRBJ2-5
CASNLGPPLLQETQYF
TGTGCCAGCAACCTGGGACCTCCGCTCCTACAAGAGACCCAGTACTTC
>-|-|TRBV28|17|TRBJ1-1
CASNPTPWTALNTEAFF
TGTGCCAGCAACCCCACCCCGTGGACAGCCCTGAACACTGAAGCTTTCTTT
>many|-|TRBV6-5|11|TRBJ2-7
CASKRVDEQYF
TGTGCCAGCAAACGCGTGGACGAGCAGTACTTC
>-|TRBD2|TRBV6-5|16|TRBJ2-3
CASSRRSGGNTDTQYF
TGTGCCAGCAGCCGGCGCAGCGGGGGGAACACAGATACGCAGTATTTT
>many|-|TRBV2|16|TRBJ2-5
CASRPSKIRVGETQYF
TGTGCCAGCAGACCCAGTAAGATCCGAGTTGGAGAGACCCAGTACTTC
>-|TRBD1|TRBV6-4|14|TRBJ1-2
CASSADRANYGYTF
TGTGCCAGCAGTGCGGACAGGGCTAACTATGGCTACACCTTC
>few|TRBD2|TRBV28|14|TRBJ2-1
CASSLGGSGYEQFF
TGTGCCAGCAGTTTAGGCGGGAGTGGCTATGAGCAGTTCTTC
>-|TRBD1|TRBV2|13|TRBJ1-2
CASRETGGDGYTF
TGTGCCAGCAGGGAAACAGGGGGCGATGGCTACACCTTC